This T cell receptor beta chain comes out of a study of OX40 agonist ivuxolimab in advanced cancers. On the study more broadly: Every 2 weeks, patients got intravenous ivuxolimab at one of six dose levels (0.01-10 mg/kg). Cancers in dose escalation were hepatocellular, melanoma, renal cell and head and neck.

Clones were sequenced by immunoSEQ multiplex PCR, and TCRdb holds only the in-frame ones, with some missing. Among 9,000 to 15,000 clones listed, about 86% were seen once. As to this clone: The target antigen is unknown.

The V gene lost 2 bases and the J gene lost 0 bases, with 6 bases spanning the gap. The germline CDR1 and CDR2 sequences are ENHRY and SYGVKD. This CDR3 spans 14 amino acids. Study-wide results and caveats: In the 0.1 to 3.0 mg/kg range, CD4+ and CD8+ blood T cells had expanded clonally by week 6.

The V and J genes are TRBV10-3 and TRBJ2-3, with no clear D. Sequencing used CD4+ or CD8+ T cells sorted from blood, obtained in a trial of the OX40 agonist ivuxolimab. This receptor was obtained from an adult with an advanced solid tumor such as melanoma, head and neck, liver or kidney cancer. The CDR3 is CAISEVVSTDTQYF. The CDR3 DNA is TGTGCCATCAGTGAGGTGGTCAGCACAGATACGCAGTATTTT.